Detailed here is one T cell receptor (beta chain). These data are taken from a study of OX40 agonist ivuxolimab in advanced cancers. TCRdb's copy holds only in-frame clones and misses some; the assay was immunoSEQ multiplex PCR. The sample yields fewer than 80,000 clones, 85% to 90% seen once. CDR1 and CDR2 (germline): MNHEY, SVGAGI. The CDR3 length is 14 residues. Trimming removed 6 bases from V and 4 bases from J; junction bases left unmatched: 8. This receptor was obtained from an adult with an advanced solid tumor such as melanoma, head and neck, liver or kidney cancer. Sequences were derived from CD4+ or CD8+ T cells sorted from blood, sampled in a trial of the OX40 agonist ivuxolimab. J is TRBJ2-5 and V is TRBV6-5; 7 bases map to TRBD1. CDR3 DNA sequence: TGTGCCAGCAGACATTCAGGGGGATCAGAGACCCAGTACTTC. It encodes CASRHSGGSETQYF.